This T cell receptor beta chain was recorded in a study of shared clonotypes between healthy human individuals. Whole-study findings and limits: Generally, estimated richness proved larger in naive subsets than it did in memory subsets. Sharing of clonotypes among donors was expected to vary with sequencing depth. Generation probability values for non-shared clonotypes were lower than those for clonotypes shared by all four donors.

Concerning this clone itself: Its specificity is not known.

Pooled CD45RO+ cells and CCR7-negative CD45RA+ TemRA cells made up CD8 memory. The repertoire was sequenced with immunoSEQ multiplex PCR; TCRdb's copy has only in-frame clones and lacks some. The sample includes approximately 87,000 clones, about 61% of them seen just once. The source material was memory CD8+ T cells sorted from blood. Subset here: CD45RO+ cells pooled with CCR7-negative TemRA cells. This clonotype was sampled from a man younger than 45 in good health.

For the CDR3, the DNA is TGTGCCAGCAGCAAAAAGGGGGCTGGCTATAGCAATCAGCCCCAGCATTTT. This gives the protein CASSKKGAGYSNQPQHF. This chain connects TRBV7-8 to TRBJ1-5, with TRBD1 identical over 7 bases. J was trimmed by 0 bases and V by 5 bases; bases with no gene match: 10. Germline CDR1 is SGHVS and CDR2 is FQNEAQ. The CDR3 spans 17 residues.